The 24 T cell receptor beta chains reported below all come from one sample, sequenced in a study of blood T cell repertoires in COVID-19. Clones were sequenced by immunoSEQ multiplex PCR, and TCRdb holds only the in-frame ones, with some missing. The sample holds under 95,000 clones, roughly 84% seen once. The specimen was peripheral blood. The receptors were gathered from a woman aged 80 or over with acute or convalescent COVID-19.

CDR3 sequence reads: CASSQGGQGAGYEQYF. In DNA form, the CDR3 reads TGCGCCAGCAGCCAAGGGGGACAAGGTGCTGGGTACGAGCAGTACTTC. The chain recombines TRBV4-1 with TRBJ2-7, with D maybe TRBD1 (6 bases). This CDR3 is 16 amino acids long. Deletions cut 1 base from V and 4 bases from J, with 17 bases between. Per the germline V gene, CDR1 is MGHRA and CDR2 is YSYEKL.

The V and J genes are TRBV7-6 and TRBJ1-1; D gene unclear. Trimming pared 5 bases from V and 4 bases from J, leaving 14 bases between. Germline values: CDR1 SGHVS, CDR2 FNYEAQ. The CDR3 contains 14 residues. CDR3 DNA sequence: TGTGCCAGCAGCACAGTGGAGGGTCCCACTGAAGCTTTCTTT. The encoded protein is CASSTVEGPTEAFF.

This clone was counted a single time. The chain joins TRBV12-3 or TRBV12-4 to TRBJ2-1, with D possibly TRBD2 on 5 matching bases. Deletions cut 6 bases from V and 5 bases from J, with 11 bases between. The CDR3 consists of 13 residues. DNA of the CDR3: TGTGCCAGCAGACCCCCGGGAAACAATGAGCAGTTCTTC. Translated: CASRPPGNNEQFF.

The chain has TRBV7-9 and TRBJ2-7, with 9 bases matching TRBD2. The trim removed 5 bases at V and 5 bases at J, leaving 7 bases unmatched. Germline V gives CDR1 SEHNR, CDR2 FQNEAQ (reference sequence). This CDR3 has 14 residues. The CDR3 sequence is CASSPKREADEQYF. The CDR3, as DNA: TGTGCCAGCAGCCCTAAGCGGGAGGCGGACGAGCAGTACTTC.

The J gene is TRBJ1-5, the V gene TRBV19; D is unclear. CDR3 length: 13 amino acids. The germline V gene has CDR1 LNHDA and CDR2 SQIVND (reference sequence). The V end lost 7 bases, the J end lost 6 bases, and 13 bases lay between the germline ends. This CDR3 is CASTDRESQPQHF. The DNA for the CDR3 is TGTGCCAGTACGGATAGGGAGAGTCAGCCCCAGCATTTT.

The chain links TRBV7-2 to TRBJ2-7, with 10 bases that match TRBD1. V shed 5 bases and J 5 bases; nucleotides not matched to a gene: 3. The CDR3 is made up of 13 amino acids. The germline V gene has CDR1 SGHTA and CDR2 FQGNSA. CDR3 nucleotides: TGTGCCAGCAGCAGGGACAGGGGCGACGAGCAGTACTTC. Translated: CASSRDRGDEQYF. Drawing the rest from reference TRBV7-2 and TRBJ2-7, the complete variable domain is GAGVSQSPSNKVTEKGKDVELRCDPISGHTALYWYRQSLGQGLEFLIYFQGNSAPDKSGLPSDRFSAERTGGSVSTLTIQRTQQEDSAVYLCASSRDRGDEQYFGPGTRLTVT.

The chain has TRBV12-3 or TRBV12-4 and TRBJ1-2; maybe TRBD1 (6 bases). The CDR3 totals 13 residues. V lost 6 bases to trimming and J lost 7 bases, with 15 bases between them. The CDR3 bases are TGTGCCAGCAGCCAACAGGGTCTTAGTGGCTACACCTTC. This translates into CASSQQGLSGYTF.

The chain combines TRBV6-5 with TRBJ1-3; D might be TRBD1 (5 bases). V shed 9 bases and J shed 5 bases, with 14 bases lying between them. Germline-derived CDR1 and CDR2 are MNHEY and SVGAGI. The CDR3 extends over 13 amino acids. CDR3 DNA sequence: TGTGCCAGTCAATCGCAGGGTCGAAACACCATATATTTT. Translating gives CASQSQGRNTIYF.

The chain combines TRBV3-1 (or the pseudogene TRBV3-2) with TRBJ2-5; D unclear. The V end lost 6 bases, the J end lost 3 bases, and 11 bases lay between the germline ends. CDR1 is LGHDT, CDR2 YNNKEL, per germline (reference sequence). The CDR3 loop spans 13 amino acids. CDR3 sequence reads: CASSPLIKETQYF. The CDR3 DNA reads as TGTGCCAGCAGTCCACTAATAAAAGAGACCCAGTACTTC.

V is TRBV24-1 and J is TRBJ1-2; no firm D call. The CDR3 loop spans 13 amino acids. Deletions cut 4 bases from V and 3 bases from J, with 8 bases between. In germline, CDR1 is KGHDR, CDR2 SFDVKD. The CDR3 DNA is TGTGCCACCAGTGAAAGAACAGACTATGGCTACACCTTC. Translating it yields CATSERTDYGYTF.

This clone was picked up a small number of times. The chain links TRBV6-2 or TRBV6-3 to TRBJ2-5; no clear D gene. This CDR3 has 16 amino acids. V lost 0 bases, J lost 5 bases, and 16 bases lay in between. The V gene's germline CDR1 is MNHEY and CDR2 SVGEGT. CDR3 sequence reads: CASSYSVVQLRETQYF. CDR3 nucleotide sequence: TGTGCCAGCAGTTACTCGGTCGTTCAATTACGGGAGACCCAGTACTTC.

The V gene is TRBV19, the J gene TRBJ1-2; 8 nucleotides match TRBD1. Germline-derived CDR1 and CDR2 are LNHDA and SQIVND (reference sequence). The CDR3 spans 16 residues. Losses at the gene ends were 4 bases for V and 1 base for J; bases not matched to a gene: 8. CDR3 coding DNA: TGTGCCAGTAGTACTATGAGACAGGGGATTAACTATGGCTACACCTTC. Amino acid sequence: CASSTMRQGINYGYTF.

The genes are TRBV12-3 or TRBV12-4 and TRBJ2-3; no firm D call. The V and J ends lost 3 bases and 4 bases respectively, with 5 bases between them. This CDR3 is 12 amino acids long. The DNA for the CDR3 is TGTGCCAGCAGTTTTGCGTCAGATACGCAGTATTTT. The encoded protein is CASSFASDTQYF.

V gene TRBV19 combines with J gene TRBJ2-3, with D possibly being TRBD2 (5 bases). The CDR3 has 13 residues. Germline CDR1 and CDR2: LNHDA and SQIVND (reference sequence). With 6 bases removed from V and 4 bases from J, the gap between germline ends came to 11 bases. The CDR3 DNA reads TGTGCCAGTAGCGCAAGAGCGGCAGATACGCAGTATTTT. It encodes CASSARAADTQYF.

The chain couples TRBV5-8 to TRBJ2-3; 10 bases are shared with TRBD1. The V and J ends lost 4 bases and 6 bases, in that order; junction bases with no gene match: 8. The CDR3 extends over 15 amino acids. CDR1 is SGHTS, CDR2 YDEGEE, per germline. CDR3 DNA sequence: TGTGCCAGCAGCGTGGGGGACAGGGGAGGCGATACGCAGTATTTT. The encoded protein is CASSVGDRGGDTQYF.

J is TRBJ2-7 and V is TRBV18, with 8 bases lining up with TRBD1. Per the germline V gene, CDR1 is KGHSH and CDR2 is LQKENI. V lost 5 bases, J lost 5 bases, and 8 bases stayed unmatched. The CDR3 contains 14 residues. The CDR3 nucleotides are TGTGCCAGCTCAGGACAGGGTTTTCACGACGAGCAGTACTTC. It encodes CASSGQGFHDEQYF.

The V call is TRBV5-1, the J call TRBJ1-2; possible D gene TRBD1, 5 bases. V was pared by 1 base and J by 6 bases, with 10 bases between. This CDR3 is built from 13 residues. CDR1 and CDR2 from the germline V gene are SGHRS and YFSETQ. The chain's CDR3 is CASSLFSGDGYTF. CDR3 nucleotides: TGCGCCAGCAGCTTGTTTTCGGGGGATGGCTACACCTTC.

The chain combines TRBV7-2 with TRBJ2-5; TRBD2 is a possible D gene (5 bases). Germline V lookup: CDR1 SGHTA, CDR2 FQGNSA. This CDR3 spans 14 amino acids. The V gene lost 2 bases and the J gene lost 0 bases, with 7 bases spanning the gap. CDR3 sequence (DNA): TGTGCCAGCAGCTTAAGGCGGGACCAAGAGACCCAGTACTTC. It translates to CASSLRRDQETQYF.

V is TRBV5-1 and J is TRBJ1-3, with D possibly TRBD1 on 5 matching bases. With 0 bases removed from V and 0 bases from J, the gap between germline ends came to 13 bases. This CDR3 contains 17 residues. CDR1 and CDR2 from the germline V gene are SGHRS and YFSETQ. CDR3 coding DNA: TGCGCCAGCAGCTTGGCCGGGGGGAAAAACTCTGGAAACACCATATATTTT. It codes for CASSLAGGKNSGNTIYF.

This clone has a handful of counts. The rearrangement uses TRBV7-8 and TRBJ1-4; 7 bases agree with TRBD1. The CDR3 is made up of 16 amino acids. V shed 5 bases, J shed 5 bases, and the junction held 11 bases outside the gene matches. Germline loops: CDR1 SGHVS, CDR2 FQNEAQ. In DNA form, the CDR3 reads TGTGCCAGCAGCCCCCTTTCGGGACAGTCCAATGAAAAACTGTTTTTT. It is translated as CASSPLSGQSNEKLFF.

The rearrangement links TRBV30 to TRBJ2-7; D gene ambiguous. Trimming pared 7 bases from V and 1 base from J, leaving 11 bases between. CDR3 length: 12 amino acids. Germline V gives CDR1 GTSNPN, CDR2 SVGIG (reference sequence). The CDR3 nucleotides read TGTGCCTTCACGACATCTTCCTACGAGCAGTACTTC. This codes for CAFTTSSYEQYF.

The chain is built from TRBV5-4 and TRBJ1-1; D perhaps matches TRBD1 (5 bases). The CDR3 has 12 residues. With 3 bases removed from V and 11 bases from J, the gap between germline ends came to 14 bases. Looked up from germline, CDR1 is SGHNT and CDR2 is YYREEE (reference sequence). Here the CDR3 reads CASSSSWGEAFF. The CDR3 DNA follows: TGTGCCAGCAGCTCTAGTTGGGGGGAGGCTTTCTTT.

The chain recombines TRBV6-2 or TRBV6-3 with TRBJ2-2; D is uncertain. Germline V gene sequence: CDR1 MNHEY, CDR2 SVGEGT. This CDR3 region has 14 residues. Trimming stripped 6 bases from V and 1 base from J, with 9 bases between. Written as DNA, the CDR3 is TGTGCCAGCAGCTCCCCCATGAACACCGGGGAGCTGTTTTTT. Translation: CASSSPMNTGELFF.

The rearrangement links TRBV5-1 to TRBJ2-7, with TRBD2 matching over 8 bases. V lost 1 base, J lost 2 bases, and 2 bases stayed unmatched. CDR3 length: 14 residues. Germline loops: CDR1 SGHRS, CDR2 YFSETQ. The CDR3: CASSLISGAYEQYF. The CDR3 nucleotides read TGCGCCAGCAGCTTGATTAGCGGGGCCTACGAGCAGTACTTC.